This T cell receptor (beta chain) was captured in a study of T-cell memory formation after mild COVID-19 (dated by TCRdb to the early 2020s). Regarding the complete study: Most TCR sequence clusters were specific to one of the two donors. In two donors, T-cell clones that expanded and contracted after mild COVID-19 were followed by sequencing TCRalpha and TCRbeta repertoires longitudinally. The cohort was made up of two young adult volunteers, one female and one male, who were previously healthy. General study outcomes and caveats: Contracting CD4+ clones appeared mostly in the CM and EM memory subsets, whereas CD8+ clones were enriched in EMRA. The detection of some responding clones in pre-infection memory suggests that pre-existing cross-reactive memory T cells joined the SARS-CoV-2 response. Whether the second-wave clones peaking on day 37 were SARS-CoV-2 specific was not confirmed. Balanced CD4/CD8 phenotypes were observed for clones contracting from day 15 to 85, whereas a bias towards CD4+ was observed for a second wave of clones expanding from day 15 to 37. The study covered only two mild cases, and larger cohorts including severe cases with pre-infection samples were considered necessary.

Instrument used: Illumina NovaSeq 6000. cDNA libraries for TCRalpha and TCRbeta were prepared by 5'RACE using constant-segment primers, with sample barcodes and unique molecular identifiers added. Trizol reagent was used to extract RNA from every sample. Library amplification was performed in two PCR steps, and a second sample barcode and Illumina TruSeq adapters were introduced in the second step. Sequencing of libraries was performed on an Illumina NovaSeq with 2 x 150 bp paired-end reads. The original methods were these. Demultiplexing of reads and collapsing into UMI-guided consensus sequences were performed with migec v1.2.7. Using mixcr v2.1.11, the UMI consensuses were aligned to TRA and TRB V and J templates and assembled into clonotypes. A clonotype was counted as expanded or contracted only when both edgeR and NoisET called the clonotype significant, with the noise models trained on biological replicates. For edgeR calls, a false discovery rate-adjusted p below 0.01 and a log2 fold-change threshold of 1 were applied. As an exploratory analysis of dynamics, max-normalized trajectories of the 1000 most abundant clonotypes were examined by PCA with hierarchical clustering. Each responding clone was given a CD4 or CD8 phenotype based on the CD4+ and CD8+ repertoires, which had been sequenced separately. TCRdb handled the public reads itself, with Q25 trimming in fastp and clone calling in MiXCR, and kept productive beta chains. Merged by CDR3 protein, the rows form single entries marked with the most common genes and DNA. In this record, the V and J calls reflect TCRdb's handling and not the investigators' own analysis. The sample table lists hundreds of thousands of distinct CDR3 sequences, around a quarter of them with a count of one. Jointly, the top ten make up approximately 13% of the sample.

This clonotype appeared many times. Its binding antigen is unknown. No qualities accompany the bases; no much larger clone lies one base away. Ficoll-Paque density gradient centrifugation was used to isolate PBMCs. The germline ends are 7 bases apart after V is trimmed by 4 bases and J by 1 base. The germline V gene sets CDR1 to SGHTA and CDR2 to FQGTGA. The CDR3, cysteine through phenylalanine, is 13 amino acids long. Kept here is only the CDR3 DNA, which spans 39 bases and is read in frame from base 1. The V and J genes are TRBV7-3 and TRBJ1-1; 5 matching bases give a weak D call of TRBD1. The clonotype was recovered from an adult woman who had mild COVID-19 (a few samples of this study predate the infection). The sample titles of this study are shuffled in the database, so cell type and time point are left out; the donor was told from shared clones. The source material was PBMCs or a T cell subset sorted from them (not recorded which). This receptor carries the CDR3 CASSSQGNTEAFF. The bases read TGTGCCAGCAGCTCCCAGGGGAACACTGAAGCTTTCTTT. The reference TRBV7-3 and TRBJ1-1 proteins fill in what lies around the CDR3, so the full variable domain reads GAGVSQTPSNKVTEKGKYVELRCDPISGHTALYWYRQSLGQGPEFLIYFQGTGAADDSGLPNDRFFAVRPEGSVSTLKIQRTERGDSAVYLCASSSQGNTEAFFGQGTRLTVV.